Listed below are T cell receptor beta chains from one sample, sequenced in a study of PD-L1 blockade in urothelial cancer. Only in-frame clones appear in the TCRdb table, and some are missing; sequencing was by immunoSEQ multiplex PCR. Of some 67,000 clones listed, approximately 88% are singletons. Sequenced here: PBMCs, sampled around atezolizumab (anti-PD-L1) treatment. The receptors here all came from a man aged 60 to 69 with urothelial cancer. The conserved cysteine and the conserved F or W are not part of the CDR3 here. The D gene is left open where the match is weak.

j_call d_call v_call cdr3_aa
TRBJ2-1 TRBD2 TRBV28 ASSPQGLAGGLLAEQF
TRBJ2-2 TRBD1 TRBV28 ASSPDRANTGELF
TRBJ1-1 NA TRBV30 AWGHTEAF
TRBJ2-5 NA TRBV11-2 ASSLGASLSETQY
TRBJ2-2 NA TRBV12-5 ASGPRTAFQTGELF
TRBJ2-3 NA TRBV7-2 ASSLDLDTQY
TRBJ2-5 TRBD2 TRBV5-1 ASSLGGRLGKY
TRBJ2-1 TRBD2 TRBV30 AWTGGGGYNEQF
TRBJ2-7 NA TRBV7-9 ASSSRDTAYEQY
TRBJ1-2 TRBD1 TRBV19 ASTRQGTNYGYT
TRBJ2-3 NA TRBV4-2 ASRLGGVPGDTQY
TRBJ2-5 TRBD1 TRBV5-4 ASSPKQGSETQY
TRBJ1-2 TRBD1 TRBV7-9 ASSRDRAFNYGYT
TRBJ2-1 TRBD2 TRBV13 ASSPYASRLAGYNEQF
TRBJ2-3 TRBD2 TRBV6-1 ASSDLGGGSRTDTQY
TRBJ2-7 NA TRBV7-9 ASIPGQGYEQY
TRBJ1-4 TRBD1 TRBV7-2 ASSPGGAREKLF
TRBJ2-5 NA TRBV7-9 ASSPGAGGQETQY
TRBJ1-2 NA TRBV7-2 ASTRDRTYGYT
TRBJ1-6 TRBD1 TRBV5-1 ASTLDRVSYNSPLH
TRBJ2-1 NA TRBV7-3 ASSPGSSYNEQF
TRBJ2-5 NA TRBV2 ASRSPGETQY
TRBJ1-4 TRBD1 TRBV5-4 ASSINRGSNEKLF
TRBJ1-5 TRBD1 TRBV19 ATRQGSNQPQH
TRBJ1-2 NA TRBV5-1 ASSLAGSSNYGYT
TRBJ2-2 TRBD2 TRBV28 ATRLAEGKSTGELF
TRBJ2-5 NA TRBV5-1 ASSLAGRDARQETQY
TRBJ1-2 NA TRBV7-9 ASSLDSYGYT
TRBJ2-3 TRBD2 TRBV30 AWNSGGVRDTQY
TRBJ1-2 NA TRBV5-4 ASSKGPGGYT
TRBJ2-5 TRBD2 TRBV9 ASSVGASGGALETQY
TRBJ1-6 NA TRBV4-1 ASSQDRGALH
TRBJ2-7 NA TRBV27 ASSLVDQGYEQY
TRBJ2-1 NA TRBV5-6 ASSLVVSGQF
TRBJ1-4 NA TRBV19 ASIGSGEKLF
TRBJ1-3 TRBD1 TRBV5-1 ASSLVPVTGGTTGNTIY
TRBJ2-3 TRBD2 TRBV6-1 ASSEITSGGATRTDTQY